The 7 T cell receptor beta chains below come from one sample, sequenced in a study of T cells in Graves' hyperthyroidism and ophthalmopathy (dated by TCRdb to the late 2010s). Libraries were constructed by multiplex PCR. Sequencing took place on an Illumina HiSeq 2000. The TCR beta CDR3 regions were amplified from RNA transcripts. For the first round of RT-PCR on the TCR CDR3, the HTBI primer set was used together with the Qiagen OneStep RT-PCR kit. The public sequencing data were trimmed at Q25 with fastp and processed into clonotypes with MiXCR by TCRdb, which kept only in-frame beta chains. Entries that share a CDR3 protein sequence are merged under the most common genes and DNA. The sample yields hundreds of thousands of distinct CDR3 sequences; 35% to 40% were counted once. The ten largest make up 8.9% of the sample. The specimen was blood. The receptor set was obtained from a man between 18 and 29 years old with Graves' hyperthyroidism.

The chain combines TRBV20-1 with TRBJ1-1; D perhaps matches TRBD1 (5 bases). Germline V gives CDR1 DFQATT, CDR2 SNEGSKA (reference sequence). CDR3 length: 13 residues. V lost 3 bases, J lost 7 bases, and 15 bases lay in between. CDR3 region: CSAREGLQNEAFF. CDR3 DNA: TGCAGTGCTAGGGAGGGACTTCAAAATGAAGCTTTCTTT.

The CDR3 DNA follows: TGTGCCACCAGTGACCAAAGTCCCGGGACAGGGAGCGGCCTCCAGACCCAGTACTTC. The encoded protein is CATSDQSPGTGSGLQTQYF. The chain is built from TRBV24-1 and TRBJ2-5; 9 bases are shared with TRBD1. The length of the CDR3 is 19 residues. Trimming took 4 bases from V and 6 from J; bases not matched to a gene: 20. CDR1 and CDR2 (germline): KGHDR, SFDVKD.

The genes are TRBV12-3 or TRBV12-4 and TRBJ2-5; D unclear. The CDR3 extends over 13 amino acids. The V gene lost 4 bases and the J gene lost 5 bases, with 11 bases spanning the gap. This chain's CDR3 is CASSWQDVETQYF. The CDR3 DNA is TGTGCCAGCAGTTGGCAGGACGTGGAGACCCAGTACTTC.

The chain combines TRBV11-2 with TRBJ2-7; D is possibly TRBD2 (6 bases). There are 14 residues in the CDR3. Trimming left V 11 bases short and J 0 bases short, with 17 bases between. The germline V gene encodes CDR1 SGHAT and CDR2 FQNNGV. For the CDR3, the DNA is TGTGCCTGGAGTATCGGGGGACCCTCCTACGAGCAGTACTTC. Residues: CAWSIGGPSYEQYF.

Of note for this clonotype: A much larger clone lies a single base off, so this may be a read error. This chain uses TRBV10-1 with TRBJ2-2; 9 bases match TRBD1. CDR3 size: 13 residues. Germline lookup yields CDR1 WNHNN and CDR2 SYGVQD (reference sequence). The CDR3 is CSVMTGGTGELSF. The DNA for the CDR3 is TGCAGCGTGATGACAGGGGGTACCGGGGAGCTGTCTTTT.

This sequence joins TRBV7-9 and TRBJ2-7; 7 nucleotides match TRBD1. In germline, CDR1 is SEHNR, CDR2 FQNEAQ (reference sequence). This CDR3 has 15 residues. Germline trimming cut 5 bases from V and 2 bases from J; bases unmatched to any gene: 9. DNA for the CDR3: TGTGCCAGCAGCACGGTCCGGGACAGCGCCTACGAGCAGTACTTC. Protein: CASSTVRDSAYEQYF.

This clonotype was observed a single time. The chain has TRBV20-1 and TRBJ1-5; TRBD1 matches at 9 bases. J lost 0 bases, V lost 6 bases, and 6 bases had no gene match. CDR1 is DFQATT and CDR2 is SNEGSKA in the germline V gene (reference sequence). CDR3 length: 15 amino acids. CDR3 sequence reads: CSARDRAISNQPQHF. The CDR3, as DNA: TGCAGTGCCAGGGACAGGGCCATTAGCAATCAGCCCCAGCATTTT.